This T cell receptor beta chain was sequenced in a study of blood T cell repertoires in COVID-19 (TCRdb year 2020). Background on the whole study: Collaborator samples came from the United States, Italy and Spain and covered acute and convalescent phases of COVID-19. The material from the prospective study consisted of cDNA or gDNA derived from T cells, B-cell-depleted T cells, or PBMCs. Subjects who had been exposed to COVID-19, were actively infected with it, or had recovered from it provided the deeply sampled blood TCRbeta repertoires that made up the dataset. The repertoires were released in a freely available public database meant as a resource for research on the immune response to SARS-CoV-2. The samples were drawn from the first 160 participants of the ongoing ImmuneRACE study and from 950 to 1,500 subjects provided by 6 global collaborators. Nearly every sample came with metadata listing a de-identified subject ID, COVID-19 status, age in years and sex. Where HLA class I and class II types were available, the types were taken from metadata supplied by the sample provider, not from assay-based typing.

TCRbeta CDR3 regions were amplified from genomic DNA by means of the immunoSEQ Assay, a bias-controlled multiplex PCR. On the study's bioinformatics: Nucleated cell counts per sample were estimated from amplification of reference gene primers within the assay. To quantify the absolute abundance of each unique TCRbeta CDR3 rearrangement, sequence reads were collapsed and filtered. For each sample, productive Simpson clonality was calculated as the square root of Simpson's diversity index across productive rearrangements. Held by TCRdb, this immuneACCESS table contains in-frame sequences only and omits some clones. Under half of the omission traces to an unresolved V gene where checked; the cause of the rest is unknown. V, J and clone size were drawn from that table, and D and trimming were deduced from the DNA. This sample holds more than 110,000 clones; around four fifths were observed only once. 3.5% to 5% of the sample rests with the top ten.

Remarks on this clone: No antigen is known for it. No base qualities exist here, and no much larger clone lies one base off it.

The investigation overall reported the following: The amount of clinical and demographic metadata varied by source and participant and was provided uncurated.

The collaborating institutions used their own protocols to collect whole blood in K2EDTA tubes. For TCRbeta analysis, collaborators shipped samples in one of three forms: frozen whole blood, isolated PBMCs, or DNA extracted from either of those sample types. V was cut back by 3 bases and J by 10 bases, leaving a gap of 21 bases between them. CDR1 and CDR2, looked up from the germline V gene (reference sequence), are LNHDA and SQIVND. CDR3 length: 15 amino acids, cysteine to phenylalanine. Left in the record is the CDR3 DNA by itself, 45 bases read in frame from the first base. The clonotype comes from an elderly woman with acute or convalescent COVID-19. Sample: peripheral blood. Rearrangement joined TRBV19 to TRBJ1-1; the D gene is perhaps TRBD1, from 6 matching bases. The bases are TGTGCCAGTAGTATCCCTATCGTCGGGGGGCAGGCAGCTTTCTTT. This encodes CASSIPIVGGQAAFF.